What follows describes a single T cell receptor beta chain. The antigen is undetermined. Trimming stripped 3 bases from V and 3 bases from J, with 8 bases between. This CDR3 region has 13 residues. Germline CDR1 MNHEY, CDR2 SMNVEV (reference sequence). Blood draws occurred at baseline, cycle 4 day 1, and cycle 7 day 1. The data were taken from a study of OX40 agonist ivuxolimab in advanced cancers. Whole-study findings and limits: With doses of 0.1 to 3.0 mg/kg, CD4+ and CD8+ blood T cells had undergone clonal expansion by week 6. Some patients without response likewise showed low normalized clonal expansion.

The protocol was immunoSEQ multiplex PCR, while the TCRdb copy is restricted to in-frame clones and leaves out a portion. The profile shows roughly 26,000 clones, 80% to 90% of them singletons. The sequenced sample was CD4+ or CD8+ T cells sorted from blood, obtained in a trial of the OX40 agonist ivuxolimab. The clonotype was recovered from an adult with an advanced solid tumor such as melanoma, head and neck, liver or kidney cancer. J is TRBJ1-1 and V is TRBV27, with no clear D. CDR3 sequence reads: CASSLKGYTEAFF. The CDR3 DNA is TGTGCCAGCAGTTTGAAAGGGTACACTGAAGCTTTCTTT.